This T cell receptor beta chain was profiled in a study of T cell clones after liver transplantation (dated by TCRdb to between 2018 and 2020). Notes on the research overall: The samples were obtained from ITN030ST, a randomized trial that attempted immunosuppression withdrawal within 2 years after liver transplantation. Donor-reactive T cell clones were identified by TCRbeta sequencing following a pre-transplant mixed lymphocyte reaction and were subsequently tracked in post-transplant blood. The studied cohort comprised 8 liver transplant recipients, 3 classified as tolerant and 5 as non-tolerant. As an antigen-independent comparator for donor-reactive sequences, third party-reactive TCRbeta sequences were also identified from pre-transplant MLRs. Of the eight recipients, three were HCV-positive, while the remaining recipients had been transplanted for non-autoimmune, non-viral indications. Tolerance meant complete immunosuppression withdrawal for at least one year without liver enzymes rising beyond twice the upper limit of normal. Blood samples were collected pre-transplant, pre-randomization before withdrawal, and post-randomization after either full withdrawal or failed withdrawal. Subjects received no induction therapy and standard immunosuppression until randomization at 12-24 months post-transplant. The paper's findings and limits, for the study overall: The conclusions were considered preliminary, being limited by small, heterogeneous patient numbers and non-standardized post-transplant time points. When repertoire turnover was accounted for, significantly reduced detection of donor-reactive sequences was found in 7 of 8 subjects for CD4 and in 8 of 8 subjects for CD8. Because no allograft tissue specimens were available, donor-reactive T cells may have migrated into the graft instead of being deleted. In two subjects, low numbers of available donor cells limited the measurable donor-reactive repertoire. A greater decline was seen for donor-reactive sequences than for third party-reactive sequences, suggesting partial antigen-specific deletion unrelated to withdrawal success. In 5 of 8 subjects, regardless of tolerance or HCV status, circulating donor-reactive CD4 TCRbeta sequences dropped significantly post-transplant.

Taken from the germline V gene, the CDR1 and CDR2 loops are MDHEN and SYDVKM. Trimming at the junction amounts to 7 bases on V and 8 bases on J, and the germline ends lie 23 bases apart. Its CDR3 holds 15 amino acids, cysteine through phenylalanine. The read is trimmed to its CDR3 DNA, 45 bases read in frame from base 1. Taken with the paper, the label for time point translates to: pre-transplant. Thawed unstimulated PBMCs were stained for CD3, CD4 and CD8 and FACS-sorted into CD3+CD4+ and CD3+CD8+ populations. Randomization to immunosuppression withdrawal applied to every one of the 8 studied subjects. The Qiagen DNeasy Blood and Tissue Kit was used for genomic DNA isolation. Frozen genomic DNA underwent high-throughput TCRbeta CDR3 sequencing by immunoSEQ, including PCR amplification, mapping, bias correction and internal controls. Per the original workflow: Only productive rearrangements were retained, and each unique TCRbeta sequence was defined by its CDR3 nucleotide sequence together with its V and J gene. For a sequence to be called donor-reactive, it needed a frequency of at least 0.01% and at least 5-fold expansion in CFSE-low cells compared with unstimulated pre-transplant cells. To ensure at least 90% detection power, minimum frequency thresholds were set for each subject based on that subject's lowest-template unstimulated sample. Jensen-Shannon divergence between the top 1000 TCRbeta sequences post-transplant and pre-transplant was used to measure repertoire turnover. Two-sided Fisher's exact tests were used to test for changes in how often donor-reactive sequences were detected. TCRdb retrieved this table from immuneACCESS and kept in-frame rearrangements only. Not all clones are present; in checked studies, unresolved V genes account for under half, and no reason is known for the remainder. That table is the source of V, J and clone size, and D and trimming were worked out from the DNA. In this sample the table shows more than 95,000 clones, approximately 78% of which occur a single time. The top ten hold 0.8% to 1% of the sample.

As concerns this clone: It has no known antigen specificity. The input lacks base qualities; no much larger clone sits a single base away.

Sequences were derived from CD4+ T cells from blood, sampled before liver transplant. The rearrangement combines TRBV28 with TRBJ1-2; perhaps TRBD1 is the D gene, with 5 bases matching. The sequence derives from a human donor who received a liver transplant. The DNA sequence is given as TGTGCCAGCAAAAACCTCCCGGGACCCACGGGCGGCTACACCTTC. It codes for CASKNLPGPTGGYTF.